Given below is one T cell receptor beta chain in context. The antigen remains unidentified. A much larger clone differs by one base, so this may be a read error. Lacking the conserved final phenylalanine or tryptophan, this CDR3 likely reflects a read error. The data belong to a study of neurological immune-mediated disorders. The V gene lost 0 bases and the J gene lost 4 bases, with 16 bases spanning the gap. Germline CDR1 SQVTM, CDR2 ANQGSEA. CDR3 length: 16 amino acids. Broader study findings: With the multiple sclerosis repertoire cluster, none of the clinical or MRI features showed an association. Repertoires from 18 of 34 multiple sclerosis patients grouped phylogenetically into a related-CDR3 cluster, suggesting a possible signature.

The time point is: longitudinal time-point 2. A 10-nucleotide random UMI tagged transcripts in template-switch 5'RACE cDNA synthesis. In TCRdb, the 5' RACE reads were re-called with MiXCR into one record per CDR3 protein. The repertoire holds some 87,000 distinct CDR3 sequences, with over 4.5% as singletons. Sequenced material: PBMCs. The chain has TRBV29-1 and TRBJ2-1, with no clear D. This clonotype originated in a woman aged 60-70 years with multiple sclerosis. CDR3 protein: CSVEDIGPPPYNEQFV. The CDR3 nucleotides read TGCAGCGTTGAAGATATTGGACCACCCCCTTACAATGAGCAGTTCGTC.